This T cell receptor beta chain originates from a study of OX40 agonist ivuxolimab in advanced cancers. Study background: Patients were treated with ivuxolimab, an agonistic anti-OX40 (CD134) antibody. Participants, 82.7% male, averaged approximately 60 years of age, ranging from roughly 20 to 79. The study's findings and limits: Some of the nonresponding patients also showed low levels of normalized T-cell clonal expansion.

Trimming took off 5 bases at V and 6 bases at J, with 16 bases between the two ends. Germline CDR1 SGHTA, CDR2 FQGNSA. The CDR3 has 15 amino acids. Comments on this clone: As yet, its antigen is unknown.

Profiled with immunoSEQ multiplex PCR; TCRdb holds only in-frame clones, not every one. The sample carries more than 60,000 clones, more than 65% recorded once. The genes are TRBV7-2 and TRBJ1-4, with D maybe TRBD1 (6 bases). The TCR comes from an adult with an advanced solid tumor such as melanoma, head and neck, liver or kidney cancer. The source was CD4+ or CD8+ T cells sorted from blood, collected in a trial of the OX40 agonist ivuxolimab. The CDR3: CASSRDQDSHEKLFF. CDR3 bases: TGTGCCAGCAGCCGCGACCAGGACAGCCATGAAAAACTGTTTTTT.